These 6 T cell receptor beta chains came from one sample sequenced in a study of T cells after yellow fever vaccination. MiXCR, run by TCRdb on the 5' RACE reads, gives a single entry per CDR3 protein. The top ten hold 1.6% of the sample, which has 11,000 to 15,000 distinct CDR3 sequences, less than 7.5% seen once. The sequenced sample was PBMCs, either bulk or a sorted T-cell subset (CD4+, CD8+, memory, or dextramer-sorted; not recorded which), obtained on the day of the yellow fever booster vaccination. The origin of the receptors is a young man who received the YFV17D yellow fever vaccine.

This clonotype showed up many times. The V call is TRBV5-5, the J call TRBJ1-2, with a tentative D call TRBD1 (5 bases). This CDR3 is 13 amino acids long. Per the germline V gene, CDR1 is SGHKS and CDR2 is YYEKEE (reference sequence). The V and J ends lost 4 bases and 4 bases respectively, with 11 bases between them. The CDR3 DNA is TGTGCCAGCAGCCTGGGACCGCTCTATGGCTACACCTTC. Its translation: CASSLGPLYGYTF.

The sample holds many counts of this clonotype. The genes are TRBV18 and TRBJ1-1; D not resolved. The germline V gene encodes CDR1 KGHSH and CDR2 LQKENI. The CDR3 is made up of 15 amino acids. Trimming removed 4 bases at V and 7 bases at J, with 19 bases between. CDR3 protein: CASSLGPPRSVEAFF. In nucleotides, the CDR3 is TGTGCCAGCTCACTTGGGCCTCCCCGCTCAGTTGAAGCTTTCTTT.

This clonotype occurred many times. This sequence joins TRBV11-2 and TRBJ1-2; TRBD1 aligns across 8 bases. The CDR3 is made up of 16 amino acids. CDR1 SGHAT and CDR2 FQNNGV come from the germline V gene. Trimming at V came to 7 bases and at J to 2 bases, leaving 12 bases not matched to a gene. The CDR3 is CASTHVRQGANYGYTF. The CDR3 DNA reads TGTGCCAGCACTCATGTCCGGCAGGGGGCCAACTATGGCTACACCTTC.

There are many counts of this clonotype. The DNA of the CDR3 is TGTGCCATCGGGTGGGGACAGGGCGAGCAGTACTTC. Translating it yields CAIGWGQGEQYF. This chain links TRBV10-3 with TRBJ2-7, with 9 bases that match TRBD1. CDR3 length equals 12 residues. Germline values: CDR1 ENHRY, CDR2 SYGVKD. With V trimmed by 8 bases and J by 6 bases, 5 bases remained unmatched.

This clonotype has ten or more counts. The CDR3 sequence: CASSLSFRDRNYEQYF. CDR3 bases: TGTGCCAGCAGTTTAAGTTTTAGGGACAGAAACTACGAGCAGTACTTC. V is TRBV12-3 or TRBV12-4 and J is TRBJ2-7; 7 bases agree with TRBD1. The CDR3 extends over 16 amino acids. The V and J ends lost 2 bases and 3 bases, in that order; junction bases with no gene match: 10.

This clonotype was detected ten times or more. The chain employs TRBV11-2 and TRBJ2-3; no firm D call. Germline V gene lookup returns CDR1 SGHAT and CDR2 FQNNGV. The length of the CDR3 is 13 residues. The V and J ends lost 5 bases and 6 bases respectively, with 12 bases between them. CDR3 sequence reads: CASSTSGGDTQYF. Here the CDR3 DNA reads TGTGCCAGCAGCACCTCCGGCGGCGATACGCAGTATTTT.